Listed below are T cell receptor beta chains from one sample, sequenced in a study of T cell repertoires in cytomegalovirus infection. A single record per CDR3 protein comes from TCRdb applying MiXCR to the reads. In the table there are about 240,000 distinct CDR3 sequences, 6% to 8% of which are singletons. Sequencing used PBMCs. These TCRs come from a human donor in good health (CMV status not recorded). Some clones in this sample may be carry-over from other donors' samples. Both conserved end residues are part of each CDR3. The D gene is left open where the match is weak. Only some rows state a clone size, as once, few, many or a class for expanded clones.

clone size	J gene	V gene	D gene	CDR3 DNA	CDR3 protein
many	TRBJ2-1	TRBV5-1	TRBD2	TGCGCCAGCAGCTTACTAGCGGGGGTCAATGAGCAGTTCTTC	CASSLLAGVNEQFF
many	TRBJ2-6	TRBV6-2/TRBV6-3	NA	TGTGCCAGCAGCCCCGGGACACCTGGGGCCAACGTCCTGACTTTC	CASSPGTPGANVLTF
many	TRBJ1-1	TRBV7-9	TRBD1	TGTGCCAGCACTGGACAGGGTATGGTGAACACTGAAGCTTTCTTT	CASTGQGMVNTEAFF
many	TRBJ1-4	TRBV12-3/TRBV12-4	NA	TGTGCCAGCAGTCCCCCTTCGACAGCAACTAATGAAAAACTGTTTTTT	CASSPPSTATNEKLFF
many	TRBJ2-1	TRBV7-2	NA	TGTGCCAGCAGAACAGGGTTCGATGAGCAGTTCTTC	CASRTGFDEQFF
many	TRBJ1-6	TRBV6-5	NA	TGTGCCAGCAGTTCGGGTGGGGGAACTGAAAACAATTCACCCCTCCACTTT	CASSSGGGTENNSPLHF
many	TRBJ1-1	TRBV29-1	NA	TGCAGCGTTATTAAGGACCGTGAAGCTTTCTTT	CSVIKDREAFF
many	TRBJ2-6	TRBV29-1	NA	TGCAGCGTGAAACAGGGTACCAACGTCCTGACTTTC	CSVKQGTNVLTF
many	TRBJ1-1	TRBV7-2	NA	TGTGCCAGCAGCATAGGTCCGGACACTGAAGCTTTCTTT	CASSIGPDTEAFF
many	TRBJ2-7	TRBV7-9	TRBD2	TGTGCCAGCATCCCCCTGCTTGGGGCTAGCGGGGGGTCCTACGAGCAGTACTTC	CASIPLLGASGGSYEQYF
few	TRBJ1-4	TRBV28	NA	TGTGCCAGCAGTTCGGGGTTTAATGAAAAACTGTTTTTT	CASSSGFNEKLFF
many	TRBJ2-3	TRBV20-1	TRBD2	TGCAGTGCTAAGATAGCGGGGGGTACAGATACGCAGTATTTT	CSAKIAGGTDTQYF
many	TRBJ1-3	TRBV7-6	NA	TGTGCCAGCAGCTTAGGACCGAACACCTCTGGAAACACCATATATTTT	CASSLGPNTSGNTIYF
many	TRBJ2-7	TRBV29-1	TRBD1	TGCAGCGTCGGGGGACAGGGGGGCTACGAGCAGTACTTC	CSVGGQGGYEQYF
many	TRBJ2-1	TRBV30	NA	TGTGCCTTACGTTGGACTCGACACCCGATAGGAGAGCAGTTCTTC	CALRWTRHPIGEQFF
NA	TRBJ2-7	TRBV9	TRBD1	TGTGCCAGCAGCCTCCGGGACAGGGCCTCCGAGCAGTACTTC	CASSLRDRASEQYF
many	TRBJ1-1	TRBV28	NA	TGTGCCAGCAGTTTCGGATATAGCTTTTTCGAGGGCAGTAAAAACACTGAAGCTTTCTTT	CASSFGYSFFEGSKNTEAFF
many	TRBJ2-2	TRBV7-9	NA	TGTGCCAGCAGCTTAGTGACGGGGGAACTGTTTTTT	CASSLVTGELFF
many	TRBJ2-2	TRBV4-3	NA	TGCGCCAGCAGCCAAGATCATAACACCGGGGAGCTGTTTTTT	CASSQDHNTGELFF
many	TRBJ2-1	TRBV5-1	TRBD2	TGCGCCAGCAGCACCCCATGGCTAGCGGGGGGGCCGGATGGCAATGAGCAGTTCTTC	CASSTPWLAGGPDGNEQFF
many	TRBJ1-1	TRBV4-1	NA	TGCGCCAGCAGCGATCTTACCAGGGAAGGCACTGAAGCTTTCTTT	CASSDLTREGTEAFF
many	TRBJ1-5	TRBV7-9	NA	TGTGCCAGCAGCTTATACATCAATCAGCCCCAGCATTTT	CASSLYINQPQHF
NA	TRBJ2-5	TRBV15	TRBD2	TGTGCCACCAACAACCCACGACTAGCGGGGGAGGGGGAGACCCAGTACTTC	CATNNPRLAGEGETQYF
many	TRBJ1-4	TRBV25-1	NA	TGTGCCAGCAGTGCGAGTTTGGGGCAGAAAAATGAAAAACTGTTTTTT	CASSASLGQKNEKLFF
many	TRBJ2-5	TRBV6-2/TRBV6-3	TRBD2	TGTGCCAGCAGTTACTCGAGGCTGGGGGGGGAGGAGACCCAGTACTTC	CASSYSRLGGEETQYF
many	TRBJ1-1	TRBV4-1	NA	TGCGCCAGCAGCCAAGAATCGGGGATCGCAGCTTTCTTT	CASSQESGIAAFF
many	TRBJ1-4	TRBV20-1	NA	TGCAGTGCTCCAGCCGGGGAAAATGAAAAACTGTTTTTT	CSAPAGENEKLFF
many	TRBJ1-4	TRBV29-1	TRBD1	TGCAGCGATACCCGGGACAGGGGGCGAGCTAATGAAAAACTGTTTTTT	CSDTRDRGRANEKLFF
many	TRBJ1-2	TRBV7-2	NA	TGTGCCAGCAGCGCCCGGGTCGATCCGCCGGGGGGCTACACCTTC	CASSARVDPPGGYTF
few	TRBJ2-7	TRBV5-4	NA	TGTGCCAGCGGACCTGAACGGGGCGGCTTATCCCCCGAGCAGTACTTC	CASGPERGGLSPEQYF
NA	TRBJ2-2	TRBV2	NA	TGTGCCAGCAGCGAATCAATCGGGGGCACCGGGGAGCTGTTTTTT	CASSESIGGTGELFF
few	TRBJ1-6	TRBV18	NA	TGTGCCAGCTCTTCCGGGAGTAATAATTCACCCCTCCACTTT	CASSSGSNNSPLHF
many	TRBJ2-2	TRBV7-8	TRBD2	TGTGCCAGCAGCTTCGGACTAGCCACCGGGGAGCTGTTTTTT	CASSFGLATGELFF
many	TRBJ1-1	TRBV6-1	NA	TGTGCCAGCAGTCGAAACGTAAAGAACATGGAAGCTTTCTTT	CASSRNVKNMEAFF
few	TRBJ1-5	TRBV7-9	TRBD1	TGTGCCAGCAGCCTCAGGGGGTCGGGCAATCAGCCCCAGCATTTT	CASSLRGSGNQPQHF
many	TRBJ1-6	TRBV7-6	NA	TGTGCCAGCAGCTTAGCGCCTGGAGAGGGGGCCTATAATTCACCCCTCCACTTT	CASSLAPGEGAYNSPLHF
many	TRBJ1-2	TRBV7-8	NA	TGTGCCAGCAGCGTACCTAGGGGTGGCTACACCTTC	CASSVPRGGYTF
many	TRBJ1-1	TRBV25-1	TRBD1	TGTGCCAGCACCTCTCCTAGGGGCAGGGGGCAAGGGACTGAAGCTTTCTTT	CASTSPRGRGQGTEAFF
NA	TRBJ2-3	TRBV5-6	TRBD1	TGTGCCAGCTACAGGGGAAACACAGATACGCAGTATTTT	CASYRGNTDTQYF
many	TRBJ1-5	TRBV28	NA	TGTGCCAGCAGTTTAATTATTGGGGACAGCAATCAGCCCCAGCATTTT	CASSLIIGDSNQPQHF
many	TRBJ1-4	TRBV7-2	NA	TGTGCCAGCAGCTTGGGACCGGCGGGTTTAAGTGAAAAACTGTTTTTT	CASSLGPAGLSEKLFF
many	TRBJ1-2	TRBV7-2	TRBD1	TGTGCCAGCAGCGACCTGACAGGGCTGCTGAGCGATGGCTACACCTTC	CASSDLTGLLSDGYTF
NA	TRBJ2-1	TRBV12-5	NA	TGTGCTAGTGGTGCACAGGGAGTCAATGAGCAGTTCTTC	CASGAQGVNEQFF
many	TRBJ1-4	TRBV7-8	TRBD1	TGTGCCAGCAGCCCAATTTACAGGGGGACTAATGAAAAACTGTTTTTT	CASSPIYRGTNEKLFF
few	TRBJ1-1	TRBV29-1	NA	TGCAGCGTTGAAAGGGCCGGGACGGGGAACACTGAAGCTTTCTTT	CSVERAGTGNTEAFF
many	TRBJ2-1	TRBV11-2	NA	TGTGCCAGCAGCTTATCAGCTGAGCAGTTCTTC	CASSLSAEQFF
NA	TRBJ2-3	TRBV29-1	NA	TGCAGCGGCCGGGACGCATACACAGATACGCAGTATTTT	CSGRDAYTDTQYF
few	TRBJ2-3	TRBV19	NA	TGTGCCAGTTCCCCCTGGGCAAGCGCCACAGATACGCAGTATTTT	CASSPWASATDTQYF
many	TRBJ2-7	TRBV6-5	TRBD1	TGTGCCAGCAGTTACGATCGATTGGGGACAGAGTACTTC	CASSYDRLGTEYF
many	TRBJ2-5	TRBV5-1	NA	TGCGCCAGCAGCTTTTCGTCCCAAGAGACCCAGTACTTC	CASSFSSQETQYF
many	TRBJ2-7	TRBV28	NA	TGTGCCAGCAGTTTATCGGGGGTAGGGGAGCAGTACTTC	CASSLSGVGEQYF
many	TRBJ1-1	TRBV20-1	TRBD1	TGCAGTGCTGCTAAGACAGGGGGCATCGCTGAAGCTTTCTTT	CSAAKTGGIAEAFF
many	TRBJ2-5	TRBV2	NA	TGTGCCAGCAGTGGCAGGGAAGAGACCCAGTACTTC	CASSGREETQYF
many	TRBJ2-3	TRBV6-5	TRBD2	TGTGCCAGCAGTTACCGGGGGGTCACCACAGATACGCAGTATTTT	CASSYRGVTTDTQYF
many	TRBJ2-7	TRBV6-2/TRBV6-3	NA	TGTGCCAGCAGTTACCTACAGTATTCCTACGAGCAGTACTTC	CASSYLQYSYEQYF
many	TRBJ2-5	TRBV7-2	TRBD1	TGTGCCAGCAGCTTCATTCCCGGGACAGGGAGGCGGGAGACCCAGTACTTC	CASSFIPGTGRRETQYF
many	TRBJ2-5	TRBV20-1	TRBD2	TGCAGTGTTCCGTTTACTAGCGGGGGTTCAGAGACCCAGTACTTC	CSVPFTSGGSETQYF
few	TRBJ1-5	TRBV20-1	NA	TGCAGTGCTTTGACGGACAATCCGGATTATAGCAATCAGCCCCAGCATTTT	CSALTDNPDYSNQPQHF
many	TRBJ2-5	TRBV6-6	TRBD2	TGTGCCAGCAGTACGACTAGCGGGGAAGAGACCCAGTACTTC	CASSTTSGEETQYF
many	TRBJ1-6	TRBV6-2/TRBV6-3	NA	TGTGCCAGCCGCCCGGGACCGAACTATAATTCACCCCTCCACTTT	CASRPGPNYNSPLHF